These 27 T cell receptor beta chains originate from one sample sequenced in a study. TCRdb re-derived calls from the 5' RACE reads in MiXCR, one entry per CDR3 protein. The sample holds 50,000 to 80,000 distinct CDR3 sequences, about 20% seen once. Sequencing was performed on memory CD4+ T cells sorted from a lymph node. Subset defined: memory CD4+ T cells, CD4+CD45RO+CD25-. The receptors were gathered from a female donor with breast cancer.

This clonotype was seen many times. The rearrangement links TRBV20-1 to TRBJ2-3; weak D call: TRBD2 (6 bases). CDR3 length equals 17 residues. Trimming took off 0 bases at V and 1 base at J, with 17 bases between the two ends. Germline CDR1 reads DFQATT; CDR2 reads SNEGSKA (reference sequence). The chain's CDR3 is CSARDWGDPSGTDTQYF. The CDR3 nucleotides are TGCAGTGCTAGAGATTGGGGGGATCCTTCTGGCACAGATACGCAGTATTTT.

This chain uses TRBV5-1 with TRBJ1-1, with D possibly TRBD1 on 6 matching bases. This CDR3 contains 17 residues. Germline lookup yields CDR1 SGHRS and CDR2 YFSETQ. Trimming left V 1 base short and J 1 base short, with 17 bases between. As DNA, the CDR3 is TGCGCCAGCAGCTTGAGGGGGGCGCGATTAGGGAACACTGAAGCTTTCTTT. Translation gives CASSLRGARLGNTEAFF.

This clonotype was picked up many times. The chain recombines TRBV20-1 with TRBJ2-7; D unresolved. Trimming removed 0 bases at V and 6 bases at J, with 9 bases between. CDR1 and CDR2 from the germline V gene are DFQATT and SNEGSKA (reference sequence). This CDR3 comprises 12 residues. The CDR3, as DNA: TGCAGTGCTAGAGACCCCCGTGGCGAGCAGTACTTC. Protein: CSARDPRGEQYF.

This clonotype was observed a few times. The chain joins TRBV3-1 to TRBJ1-1; D is undetermined. The V gene lost 0 bases and the J gene lost 5 bases, with 10 bases spanning the gap. CDR1 is LGHDT, CDR2 YNNKEL, per germline (reference sequence). The CDR3 runs to 14 residues. Here the CDR3 reads CASSQDLSGTEAFF. The CDR3 DNA is TGTGCCAGCAGCCAAGATCTTTCCGGGACTGAAGCTTTCTTT.

CDR3 DNA: TGTGCCAGCAGCTTTCGGGCAGGGACGTTGTCCGGGGAGCTGTTTTTT. Its protein is CASSFRAGTLSGELFF. The V and J genes are TRBV11-3 and TRBJ2-2, with D perhaps being TRBD1 or TRBD2 (5 bases each). There are 16 residues in the CDR3. CDR1 and CDR2 from the germline V gene are SGHNT and YENEEA. V lost 3 bases and J 6 bases, leaving 17 bases between the germline ends.

This clonotype turned up a few times. The J gene is TRBJ2-3, the V gene TRBV6-5, with 9 nucleotides matching TRBD1. CDR1 is MNHEY, CDR2 SVGAGI, per germline. With 0 bases clipped from V and 5 bases from J, the junction kept 9 bases outside the gene matches. The CDR3 spans 17 residues. The CDR3 nucleotides are TGTGCCAGCAGTTACTCGACGACAGGGGGGAGTAGAGATACGCAGTATTTT. Its translation is CASSYSTTGGSRDTQYF.

The chain joins TRBV5-1 to TRBJ2-5; D call uncertain. Germline V gives CDR1 SGHRS, CDR2 YFSETQ. This CDR3 has 14 residues. V was pared by 1 base and J by 2 bases, with 9 bases between. CDR3 residues: CASSLFLEQETQYF. The CDR3 DNA sequence: TGCGCCAGCAGCTTGTTTTTAGAGCAAGAGACCCAGTACTTC.

Details on this clonotype: A clone one base away is much larger, so this may be a read error. This chain links TRBV5-5 with TRBJ2-7, with D unclear. The CDR3 is 13 residues long. Germline V gives CDR1 SGHKS, CDR2 YYEKEE (reference sequence). CDR3 bases: TGTGCCAGCGGCTTTCTACTGGTGGGCGAGCAGTACTTC. Protein product: CASGFLLVGEQYF.

This clonotype was seen more than once but under ten times. The chain has TRBV7-8 and TRBJ1-1; possible D gene TRBD1, 5 bases. V dropped 6 bases and J dropped 1 base, with 12 bases sitting between them. CDR3 length: 14 residues. Germline values: CDR1 SGHVS, CDR2 FQNEAQ. CDR3 DNA sequence: TGTGCCAGCAGAGTCCAGGGCCCGAACACTGAAGCTTTCTTT. It is translated as CASRVQGPNTEAFF.

This clonotype has ten or more counts. The chain employs TRBV6-5 and TRBJ2-7, with 10 positions matching TRBD1. Trimming at V came to 10 bases and at J to 2 bases, leaving 14 bases not matched to a gene. There are 16 residues in the CDR3. Germline CDR1 is MNHEY and CDR2 is SVGAGI. The CDR3 sequence is CATLHTPGQGTYEQYF. The CDR3, as DNA: TGTGCCACACTTCACACACCGGGACAGGGGACCTACGAGCAGTACTTC.

V and J are TRBV7-9 and TRBJ2-7; the D is unclear. Germline CDR1 and CDR2: SEHNR and FQNEAQ (reference sequence). Between the trimmed V and J ends, which lost 8 bases and 3 bases, there was a span of 20 bases. The CDR3 contains 15 residues. As DNA, the CDR3 is TGTGCCAGCGCTCCAACGGCGGCATATGACTACGAGCAGTACTTC. It encodes CASAPTAAYDYEQYF.

This clonotype occurred many times. The chain uses TRBV20-1 and TRBJ2-7; D uncertain. This CDR3 comprises 12 residues. Between the trimmed V and J ends, which lost 6 bases and 5 bases, there was a span of 14 bases. Germline-derived CDR1 and CDR2 are DFQATT and SNEGSKA (reference sequence). CDR3 amino acids: CSAPRIPHEQYF. CDR3 in DNA: TGCAGTGCCCCCAGGATCCCACACGAGCAGTACTTC.

This clonotype was counted between two and nine times. The rearrangement uses TRBV28 and TRBJ1-2; D is undetermined. V was shortened by 8 bases and J by 4 bases, with 11 bases between the two germline ends. The CDR3 is 12 amino acids. Looked up from germline, CDR1 is MDHEN and CDR2 is SYDVKM. CDR3 DNA sequence: TGTGCCAGCGGACGGTTGGGCTATGGCTACACCTTC. Translated, it gives CASGRLGYGYTF.

Points on this clonotype: With a much larger clone just one base away, this may be a read error. This CDR3 is missing its conserved last phenylalanine or tryptophan, likely due to a read error. The chain has TRBV20-1 and TRBJ2-3; D remains unclear. Germline loops: CDR1 DFQATT, CDR2 SNEGSKA (reference sequence). V lost 3 bases and J lost 1, with 2 bases in between. The CDR3 spans 11 residues. The CDR3 DNA reads TGCAGTGCTAGGGGCACAGATACGCAGTATCTT. Translating it yields CSARGTDTQYL.

V usage is TRBV5-1 and J usage is TRBJ2-3; possible D gene TRBD2, 5 bases. Looked up from germline, CDR1 is SGHRS and CDR2 is YFSETQ. V was trimmed by 2 bases and J by 2 bases, leaving 9 bases between them. CDR3 size: 14 residues. The CDR3 DNA sequence: TGCGCCAGCAGCTTTACTAGAGACACAGATACGCAGTATTTT. It encodes CASSFTRDTDTQYF.

About this clonotype: Germline and junction disagree at one end, which may indicate a read error. The CDR3 sequence: CASNLWRGYEQYF. Here the CDR3 DNA reads TGTGCCAGCAACTTATGGAGGGGATACGAGCAGTACTTC. The chain employs TRBV7-2 and TRBJ2-7, with D possibly matching TRBD2 (6 bases). Germline-derived CDR1 and CDR2 are SGHTA and FQGNSA. This CDR3 spans 13 amino acids.

This clonotype was counted a single time. One junction end does not reproduce the germline sequence, and a read error may be involved. CDR3 loop: CASKGQGDYGYIF. DNA of the CDR3: TGTGCCAGCAAGGGACAGGGGGACTATGGCTACATCTTC. V and J are TRBV9 and TRBJ1-2, with 11 positions matching TRBD1. The germline CDR1 and CDR2 sequences are SGDLS and YYNGEE. This CDR3 contains 13 residues.

This chain links TRBV6-2 or TRBV6-3 with TRBJ2-3, with 9 bases fitting TRBD2. Losses at the gene ends were 8 bases for V and 4 bases for J; bases not matched to a gene: 13. Looked up from germline, CDR1 is MNHEY and CDR2 is SVGEGT. The CDR3 runs 16 residues. CDR3 loop: CASGNGGGAGSDTQYF. CDR3 bases: TGTGCCAGCGGAAACGGCGGGGGGGCCGGGTCAGATACGCAGTATTTT.

This clonotype was observed at least ten times. J is TRBJ2-7 and V is TRBV20-1; D is unresolved. Trimming took 6 bases from V and 2 from J, leaving 14 bases between them. The germline CDR1 and CDR2 sequences are DFQATT and SNEGSKA (reference sequence). The CDR3 is made up of 13 amino acids. The CDR3 spells CSAKKGLAYEQYF. The CDR3 coding sequence is TGCAGTGCCAAGAAGGGCTTAGCCTACGAGCAGTACTTC.

This clonotype turned up a few times. The rearrangement uses TRBV7-8 and TRBJ2-5, with 9 bases identical to TRBD2. This CDR3 contains 19 residues. The germline V gene has CDR1 SGHVS and CDR2 FQNEAQ. With V trimmed by 5 bases and J by 1 base, 17 bases remained unmatched. The CDR3 coding sequence is TGTGCCAGCAGCCCTAGGGGGGCTAGCGGGAAAAGTTTCCAAGAGACCCAGTACTTC. It is translated as CASSPRGASGKSFQETQYF. Full variable domain (rest looked up from reference TRBV7-8 and TRBJ2-5): GAGVSQSPRYKVAKRGQDVALRCDPISGHVSLFWYQQALGQGPEFLTYFQNEAQLDKSGLPSDRFFAERPEGSVSTLKIQRTQQEDSAVYLCASSPRGASGKSFQETQYFGPGTRLLVL.

This clonotype has only a few counts. This chain connects TRBV5-1 to TRBJ1-2, with TRBD1 matching 8 bases. The CDR3 extends over 14 amino acids. Germline V CDR1 and CDR2: SGHRS, YFSETQ. After removal of 3 bases from V and 8 bases from J, the junction contained 9 bases not matched to a gene. The CDR3: CASSSTGGRSGYTF. The DNA of the CDR3 is TGCGCCAGCAGCTCCACAGGGGGAAGGAGCGGCTACACCTTC.

CDR3 sequence reads: CASSLGIDTQYF. As DNA, the CDR3 is TGTGCCAGCAGTTTGGGGATAGATACGCAGTATTTT. The chain is built from TRBV12-3 or TRBV12-4 and TRBJ2-3; no definite D call. The CDR3 has 12 residues. With 3 bases removed from V and 5 bases from J, the gap between germline ends came to 6 bases.

The chain couples TRBV7-9 to TRBJ2-4; D not certain. Germline lookup yields CDR1 SEHNR and CDR2 FQNEAQ (reference sequence). The V end lost 5 bases, the J end lost 8 bases, and 7 bases lay between the germline ends. The CDR3 is 11 amino acids. CDR3 DNA sequence: TGTGCCAGCAGCCTTTATGACATTCAGTACTTC. Protein sequence: CASSLYDIQYF.

In this sample, this clonotype turned up a few times. The chain links TRBV4-1 to TRBJ2-2; D ambiguous. Germline CDR1 MGHRA, CDR2 YSYEKL. The CDR3 is 16 amino acids. V was shortened by 0 bases and J by 4 bases, with 12 bases between the two germline ends. CDR3 coding DNA: TGCGCCAGCAGCCAAGAACCTGGAGTCCCCACCGGGGAGCTGTTTTTT. Translated, it gives CASSQEPGVPTGELFF.

J is TRBJ2-7 and V is TRBV7-8, with a weak D call TRBD1 (6 bases). This CDR3 comprises 13 residues. Trimming stripped 0 bases from V and 12 bases from J, with 15 bases between. CDR1 SGHVS and CDR2 FQNEAQ come from the germline V gene. Here the CDR3 DNA reads TGTGCCAGCAGCTTAGCCCTACAGGGAGCTCCGTACTTC. This encodes CASSLALQGAPYF.

J is TRBJ1-2 and V is TRBV28; D ambiguous. Trimming removed 2 bases from V and 4 bases from J, with 5 bases in between. CDR1 and CDR2 from the germline V gene are MDHEN and SYDVKM. The CDR3 runs to 12 residues. The DNA for the CDR3 is TGTGCCAGCAGTTTAAGGCTCTATGGCTACACCTTC. Protein product: CASSLRLYGYTF.

The rearrangement uses TRBV5-1 and TRBJ1-1; D gene ambiguous. The V and J ends lost 0 bases and 1 base respectively, with 7 bases between them. Germline V lookup: CDR1 SGHRS, CDR2 YFSETQ. The CDR3 totals 14 residues. CDR3: CASSLEGPNTEAFF. CDR3 sequence (DNA): TGCGCCAGCAGCTTGGAAGGACCGAACACTGAAGCTTTCTTT.